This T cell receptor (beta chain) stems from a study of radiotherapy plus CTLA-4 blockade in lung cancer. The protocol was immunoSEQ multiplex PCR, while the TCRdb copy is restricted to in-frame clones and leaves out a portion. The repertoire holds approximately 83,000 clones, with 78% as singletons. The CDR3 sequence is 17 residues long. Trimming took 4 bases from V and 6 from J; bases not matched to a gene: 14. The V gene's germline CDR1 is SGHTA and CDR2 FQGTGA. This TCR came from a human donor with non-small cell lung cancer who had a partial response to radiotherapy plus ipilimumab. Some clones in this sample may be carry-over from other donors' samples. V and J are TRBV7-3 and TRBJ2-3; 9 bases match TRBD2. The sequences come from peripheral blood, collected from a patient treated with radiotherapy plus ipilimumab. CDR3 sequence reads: CASSYQSGRSSADTQYF. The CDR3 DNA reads TGTGCCAGCAGCTATCAAAGCGGGAGGTCTTCCGCGGATACGCAGTATTTT.